The clone carrying this T cell receptor beta chain was seen a few times. Its cognate antigen is unknown. This specimen comes from a study of a mutant IDH1 vaccine in newly diagnosed glioma. Study summary: Pretreatment consisted of radiotherapy, temozolomide, or both, with most receiving both.

Germline V CDR1 and CDR2: SEHNR, FQNEAQ (reference sequence). This CDR3 has 14 residues. V lost 3 bases and J lost 5, with 13 bases in between. The study's findings and limits: There seemed to be no relation between pseudoprogression and changes in top peripheral T cell clonotypes.

The time point here: week 47, end of study. It was 300 ug of mutant IDH1 20-mer peptide that made up each vaccine dose, given with topical imiquimod. Patients in the study were vaccinated eight times, receiving shots in weeks 1, 3, 5, 7, 11, 15, 19 and 23. Diagnosis in the donors showed new WHO grade 3 or 4 astrocytomas that were IDH1-mutant and ATRX-lost. Profiling relied on immunoSEQ multiplex PCR, and the TCRdb table lists in-frame clones only, not all of them. The data contain approximately 25,000 clones, 82% of them singletons. The sequence was obtained from a man aged 40-55 years with glioma. Some clones in this sample may be carry-over from other donors' samples. V gene TRBV7-9 combines with J gene TRBJ1-1; D is uncertain. This specimen was PBMCs, taken from a glioma patient whose treatment included an IDH1 peptide vaccine. DNA of the CDR3: TGTGCCAGCAGCTTTCTATCCATTGGGACTGAAGCTTTCTTT. This sequence encodes CASSFLSIGTEAFF.